The rows below give T cell receptor beta chains drawn from one sample of a study of beta chain features in type 1 diabetes. Only in-frame clones appear in the TCRdb table, and some are missing; sequencing was by immunoSEQ multiplex PCR. The top ten hold 0.05% to 0.07% of the sample, which has hundreds of thousands of clones, about 30% seen once. The sequenced sample was naive CD4+ T cells from blood. The receptors stem from a man younger than 35 in good health. The conserved cysteine and the conserved F or W are not part of the CDR3 here. A D gene is named only where the DNA matches it firmly.

cdr3_aa,cdr3_length,v_call,d_call
ASRAGGPYEQY,11,TRBV2,TRBD2
AWGGTSGPYEQY,12,TRBV30,TRBD2
ASSWRVVPSSYNEQF,15,TRBV5-6,.
ASSLIAGGRDTQY,13,TRBV28,TRBD2
ASSRTGSYNEQF,12,TRBV9,.
AWSATGPYEQY,11,TRBV30,.
AWSPREETQY,10,TRBV30,.
ASSLERAGQKLF,12,TRBV5-6,.
AITQGRELF,9,TRBV10-3,.
ASSLLSTGGPEQF,13,TRBV11-2,TRBD2
ASSSHVDSQETQY,13,TRBV21-1,.
ASSVGGNNEQF,11,TRBV9,.
ASSQGTGATKNIQY,14,TRBV4-3,TRBD1
SGVSGSGANVLT,12,TRBV29-1,.
AWGEYNSPLH,10,TRBV30,.
ATSRDRRSGRSTGELF,16,TRBV15,TRBD2
ASSDTAAETQY,11,TRBV2,.
ASSPLAEPYEQY,12,TRBV27,.